The clone carrying this TCR beta chain came up many times. Its matching antigen is unknown. Time point specified: pre-sensitization, week 0. As to treatment: therapeutic diphenylcyclopropenone sensitization with weekly scalp DPC. In the library, unique molecular identifiers were attached to individual cDNA molecules. TCRdb reprocessed the RACE reads via MiXCR and lists one record per CDR3 protein. The profile shows about 270,000 distinct CDR3 sequences, approximately 8% of them singletons. This sample is drawn from a study of human T cells and chemical hapten exposure. General study results and limits: Expanded TCRs clustered into significantly more large CDR3 similarity groups than controls, the analysis revealed.

Germline CDR1 is SGHTA and CDR2 is FQGTGA. V was clipped by 5 bases and J by 6 bases, with 13 bases between them. The CDR3 runs 13 residues. The sample consisted of whole blood, taken in connection with sensitization to the hapten diphenylcyclopropenone (DPC). The V and J genes are TRBV7-3 and TRBJ1-1; a weak D match, TRBD1 (5 bases). The sequence came from a man between 18 and 29 years old with alopecia areata. Some clones in this sample may be carry-over from other donors' samples. CDR3 in DNA: TGTGCCAGCAGCCCCCAGGGTAGAGCTGAAGCTTTCTTT. Translation gives CASSPQGRAEAFF.